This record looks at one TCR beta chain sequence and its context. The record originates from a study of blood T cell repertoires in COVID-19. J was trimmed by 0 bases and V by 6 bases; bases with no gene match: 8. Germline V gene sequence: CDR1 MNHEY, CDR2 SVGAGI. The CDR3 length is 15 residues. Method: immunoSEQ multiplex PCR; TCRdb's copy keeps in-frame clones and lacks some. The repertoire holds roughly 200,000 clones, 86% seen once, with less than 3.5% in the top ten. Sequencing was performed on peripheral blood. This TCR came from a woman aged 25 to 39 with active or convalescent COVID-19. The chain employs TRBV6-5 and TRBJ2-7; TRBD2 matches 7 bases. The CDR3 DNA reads TGTGCCAGCAGGGGAGGGACGGCCAGCTCCTACGAGCAGTACTTC. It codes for CASRGGTASSYEQYF.